This T cell receptor beta chain is from a study of T cell responses to AZD1222 COVID-19 vaccine. Findings and limits, study-wide: Two doses of AZD1222 preceded a rise in Spike-specific TCR breadth and depth. Mapped onto spike, vaccine-associated CD4 TCRs spanned it and were dominant at 160-218 and 743-854. Clonal diversity was possibly underestimated, and white British individuals and females predominated among donors. Only a handful of people who got AZD1222 tested seropositive at baseline.

Notes on this clone: Its matching antigen is unknown.

Trimming took 0 bases from V and 7 from J; bases not matched to a gene: 10. The CDR3 length is 16 residues. Germline assignment: CDR1 SGHRS and CDR2 YFSETQ. Some clones are missing from TCRdb's copy, which holds only in-frame ones; the method was immunoSEQ multiplex PCR. Found here are fewer than 35,000 clones, roughly nine tenths of them singletons; the top ten hold 45%. J is TRBJ1-5 and V is TRBV5-1; TRBD1 aligns across 7 bases. The clonotype was recovered from an adult in good health. Sequenced here: peripheral blood, sampled on day 0 of AZD1222 vaccination. The CDR3 loop is CASSLDGATGQQPQHF. CDR3 coding DNA: TGCGCCAGCAGCTTGGACGGCGCGACAGGGCAGCAGCCCCAGCATTTT.